This TCR beta chain was documented in a study of monozygotic twins with inflammatory bowel disease. Germline V gene sequence: CDR1 KGHSH, CDR2 LQKENI. The CDR3 contains 15 residues. TCRdb reprocessed the 5' RACE reads, keeping one entry per CDR3 protein, no DNA. The table gives approximately 85,000 distinct CDR3 sequences; the top ten clones make up around 7% of it. The chain has TRBV18 and TRBJ2-7; lacking DNA, the TRBD1 call made by TCRdb goes unchecked. Sequenced: blood. The source is a human donor with ulcerative colitis or Crohn's disease, or a healthy co-twin of an affected twin (not recorded which). CDR3 protein: CASSPPGQATYEQYF.